This TCR beta chain was observed in a study of blood T cell repertoires in COVID-19. Overall study context: The origin of the acute and convalescent COVID-19 samples was the United States, Italy and Spain. T cells, B-cell-depleted T cells, or PBMCs supplied cDNA or gDNA.

The trim removed 5 bases at V and 5 bases at J, leaving 7 bases unmatched. This CDR3 comprises 15 residues. Germline V lookup: CDR1 MNHEY, CDR2 SVGAGI. The data were produced by immunoSEQ multiplex PCR, yet TCRdb's version contains in-frame clones alone and is incomplete. Here the sample spans 210,000 or so clones, more than 70% being singletons. What was sequenced was PBMCs or T cells enriched from blood (not recorded which). The source of this sequence is a woman aged 35 to 49 with acute COVID-19. This chain uses TRBV6-5 with TRBJ1-5, with 9 bases lining up with TRBD1. The CDR3: CASSPGQGSHQPQHF. The CDR3 DNA reads as TGTGCCAGCAGTCCGGGACAGGGTTCGCATCAGCCCCAGCATTTT.